Given below is one TCR beta chain in context. The germline gives CDR1 SEHNR, CDR2 FQNEAQ (reference sequence). The CDR3 loop spans 13 amino acids. After removal of 2 bases from V and 11 bases from J, the junction contained 4 bases not matched to a gene. The data belong to a study of shared T cell receptors in the human thymus. Sequencing was performed with immunoSEQ multiplex PCR; in TCRdb, only in-frame clones are kept and a portion is missing. The data hold 700,000 or so clones, with 80% to 90% observed a single time. This same sample was also part of a study on human thymus T cells. From that second work: Thymus tissue for the work was resected from patients undergoing corrective heart surgery. V and J gene usage appeared biased in thymic and blood repertoires. Highly overlapping thymic repertoires among unrelated individuals were reported in related research.

The chain is built from TRBV7-9 and TRBJ2-1, with 9 positions matching TRBD1. The receptor comes from a girl under three years old with a congenital heart defect. Material: thymocytes. The CDR3 coding sequence is TGTGCCAGCAGCTTAAAGGACAGGGGTAAGCAGTTCTTC. Translating gives CASSLKDRGKQFF.